Ten or more counts support the clone carrying this TCR beta chain. This record belongs to a study of T cells in Graves' hyperthyroidism and ophthalmopathy. From RNA transcripts, TCR beta CDR3 regions were amplified. When the TCR CDR3 underwent first-round RT-PCR, the HTBI primer set was used. Using its own MiXCR run on the multiplex PCR reads, TCRdb lists one record per CDR3 protein. Counted here are hundreds of thousands of distinct CDR3 sequences, roughly 15% occurring once; the ten biggest clones make up roughly 33%. This CDR3 has 17 amino acids. Trimming took off 4 bases at V and 4 bases at J, with 19 bases between the two ends. Germline V gene data show CDR1 as SNHLY and CDR2 as FYNNEI.

This clonotype was obtained from a woman between 40 and 55 years old with Graves' ophthalmopathy. The specimen sequenced was blood. The rearrangement joins TRBV2 to TRBJ2-2; tentative D call: TRBD1 (6 bases). For the CDR3, the DNA is TGTGCCAGCAGTGCACCCATCGGGACAACGGCCACCGGGGAGCTGTTTTTT. This sequence encodes CASSAPIGTTATGELFF.